The 17 T cell receptor beta chains below come from one sample, sequenced in a study of Ad26.COV2.S vaccination and SARS-CoV-2 variants. Treatment described: some 20 received Ad26.COV2.S at low or high dose, single or two shots; roughly five received placebo; per-sample allocation not given. The study sampled participants on day 63 after the first vaccine or placebo injection. Only in-frame clones appear in the TCRdb table, and some are missing; sequencing was by immunoSEQ multiplex PCR. The sample holds around 450,000 clones, more than 75% seen once. Sequenced material: peripheral blood, taken in a trial of Ad26.COV2.S vaccine versus placebo. The receptors shown here come from a person aged 18-60 years who received the Ad26.COV2.S COVID-19 vaccine or a placebo.

The gene calls are TRBV25-1 and TRBJ2-3; TRBD1 matches 10 bases. CDR3 size: 15 residues. V lost 4 bases and J lost 2; bases outside the gene matches: 3. In germline, CDR1 is MGHDK, CDR2 SYGVNS. In DNA, the CDR3 is TGTGCCAGCAGTGCCGGGACAGGGGTCACAGATACGCAGTATTTT. Translating gives CASSAGTGVTDTQYF.

This clone has just one count. The junction does not match germline at one end; this may be a read error. This chain links TRBV5-4 with TRBJ2-1; 13 bases line up with TRBD2. The CDR3 length is 16 residues. The germline CDR1 and CDR2 sequences are SGHNT and YYREEE (reference sequence). In DNA, the CDR3 is TGTGCCAGCAGCCTGGGACTAGCGGGGAGCTACGATGAGCAGTTCTTC. Amino acids: CASSLGLAGSYDEQFF.

This clone was seen just once. This rearrangement joins TRBV5-6 to TRBJ1-2; no definite D call. The germline V and J ends were trimmed by 0 bases and 3 bases, with 9 bases remaining between them. Germline loops: CDR1 SGHDT, CDR2 YYEEEE. This CDR3 has 14 residues. This CDR3 reads CASSLGQADYGYTF. The CDR3 nucleotides read TGTGCCAGCAGCTTGGGGCAGGCCGACTATGGCTACACCTTC.

V gene TRBV14 combines with J gene TRBJ1-2; D unclear. This CDR3 is built from 17 residues. V was pared by 1 base and J by 0 bases, with 15 bases between. Germline CDR1 is SGHDN and CDR2 is FVKESK. The CDR3 DNA reads TGTGCCAGCAGCCAAGGGGCCAGGCTAAGATCTAACTATGGCTACACCTTC. Translation: CASSQGARLRSNYGYTF.

The chain uses TRBV10-3 and TRBJ1-2; D call uncertain. The CDR3 loop spans 14 amino acids. CDR1 ENHRY and CDR2 SYGVKD come from the germline V gene. The ends were cut back, 6 bases at V and 4 bases at J, with 15 bases in the middle. The CDR3, as DNA: TGTGCCATCAGCCCGATGCAGGCTGGCTATGGCTACACCTTC. Its translation: CAISPMQAGYGYTF.

V usage is TRBV2 and J usage is TRBJ2-7, with TRBD1 identical over 9 bases. J gave up 4 bases and V 2 bases, and 6 bases lay outside the gene matches. This CDR3 comprises 15 residues. Germline CDR1 is SNHLY and CDR2 is FYNNEI. CDR3 sequence reads: CASSEPDRGVYEQYF. DNA of the CDR3: TGTGCCAGCAGTGAACCGGACAGGGGTGTATACGAGCAGTACTTC.

J is TRBJ2-1 and V is TRBV9, with unresolved D. Germline V gene sequence: CDR1 SGDLS, CDR2 YYNGEE. This CDR3 region has 15 residues. The V and J ends lost 0 bases and 2 bases respectively, with 9 bases between them. CDR3 in amino acids: CASSVGPSPYNEQFF. The CDR3 bases are TGTGCCAGCAGCGTAGGGCCTAGTCCCTACAATGAGCAGTTCTTC.

The gene calls are TRBV2 and TRBJ1-2; D may be TRBD1 (6 bases). Germline lookup yields CDR1 SNHLY and CDR2 FYNNEI. The CDR3 has 18 residues. The germline V and J ends were trimmed by 2 bases and 0 bases, with 19 bases remaining between them. DNA of the CDR3: TGTGCCAGCAGTGAACTCCCTACAGGGACCCCAACTAACTATGGCTACACCTTC. Its protein is CASSELPTGTPTNYGYTF.

The chain uses TRBV6-2 or TRBV6-3 and TRBJ2-3; no reliable D call. The CDR3 runs 14 residues. In germline, CDR1 is MNHEY, CDR2 SVGEGT. V lost 5 bases and J lost 0, with 9 bases in between. Here the CDR3 reads CASSTTPSTDTQYF. CDR3 bases: TGTGCCAGCAGTACGACTCCAAGCACAGATACGCAGTATTTT.

CDR3 amino acids: CASSQGGAEQYF. The DNA for the CDR3 is TGTGCCAGCAGCCAAGGGGGGGCCGAGCAGTACTTC. The chain has TRBV4-2 and TRBJ2-7; D may correspond to TRBD1 or TRBD2 (6 bases each). V lost 1 base to trimming and J lost 6 bases, with 7 bases between them. Per germline, CDR1 LGHNA and CDR2 YNFKEQ. CDR3 length: 12 residues.

V and J are TRBV18 and TRBJ1-5; D ambiguous. CDR1 is KGHSH, CDR2 LQKENI, per germline. Trimming left V 2 bases short and J 7 bases short, with 18 bases between. The length of the CDR3 is 16 residues. The CDR3 region has the DNA TGTGCCAGCTCACCAGTGGGAGCTTCTTCGGGGCAGCCCCAGCATTTT. Amino acid sequence: CASSPVGASSGQPQHF. Supplemented by reference TRBV18 and TRBJ1-5, the full variable domain reads NAGVMQNPRHLVRRRGQEARLRCSPMKGHSHVYWYRQLPEEGLKFMVYLQKENIIDESGMPKERFSAEFPKEGPSILRIQQVVRGDSAAYFCASSPVGASSGQPQHFGDGTRLSIL.

The chain joins TRBV5-1 to TRBJ1-5; D might be TRBD1 (5 bases). This CDR3 has 15 residues. The germline V gene encodes CDR1 SGHRS and CDR2 YFSETQ. V lost 3 bases and J lost 0, with 10 bases in between. This CDR3 reads CASSYGTDSNQPQHF. CDR3 DNA: TGCGCCAGCAGCTATGGGACGGATAGCAATCAGCCCCAGCATTTT.

This clone was seen a handful of times. The chain carries TRBV9 and TRBJ1-2; possible D gene TRBD1, 5 bases. This CDR3 has 15 residues. The V end lost 0 bases, the J end lost 5 bases, and 14 bases lay between the germline ends. The germline gives CDR1 SGDLS, CDR2 YYNGEE. In DNA, the CDR3 is TGTGCCAGCAGCGTAGGCCGGGACCCGCGGTATGGCTACACCTTC. Protein sequence: CASSVGRDPRYGYTF.

The V and J genes are TRBV6-5 and TRBJ2-3, with a possible D match to TRBD2 (7 bases). Germline V gene data show CDR1 as MNHEY and CDR2 as SVGAGI. V lost 7 bases, J lost 2 bases, and 16 bases lay in between. CDR3 length equals 15 residues. The CDR3 DNA is TGTGCCAGCATGGATTCGGGGGGCCCCACAGATACGCAGTATTTT. It codes for CASMDSGGPTDTQYF.

This clone was recorded a few times. V gene TRBV18 combines with J gene TRBJ2-1; either TRBD1 or TRBD2 may fit D (5 bases each). CDR1 is KGHSH and CDR2 is LQKENI in the germline V gene. V lost 3 bases and J lost 6, with 9 bases in between. The CDR3 loop spans 13 amino acids. Written as DNA, the CDR3 is TGTGCCAGCTCACCGGGACGGCTCAATGAGCAGTTCTTC. Protein: CASSPGRLNEQFF.

The chain recombines TRBV4-3 with TRBJ2-7, with a possible D match to TRBD1 (5 bases). CDR1 is LGHNA and CDR2 is YSLEER in the germline V gene. Trimming removed 0 bases from V and 1 base from J, with 10 bases in between. CDR3 size: 15 residues. The CDR3 region is CASSQDEGVSYEQYF. The DNA of the CDR3 is TGCGCCAGCAGCCAAGATGAAGGGGTATCCTACGAGCAGTACTTC.

J is TRBJ1-1 and V is TRBV7-2; 7 bases align to TRBD1. The V and J ends lost 2 bases and 0 bases, in that order; junction bases with no gene match: 9. CDR3 length equals 17 residues. In germline, CDR1 is SGHTA, CDR2 FQGNSA. The CDR3: CASSLPSAGGLNTEAFF. DNA for the CDR3: TGTGCCAGCAGCTTACCTTCGGCAGGGGGATTGAACACTGAAGCTTTCTTT.